This record concerns one TCR beta chain sequence. The entry originates in a study of radiation and T cells in renal cell carcinoma. Time point specified: blood 4 weeks post-SBRT, at nephrectomy. The treatment here: 15 Gy SBRT to primary tumor, nephrectomy 4 weeks later. Measured with immunoSEQ multiplex PCR; TCRdb has only the in-frame clones, and not every one. The table has roughly 61,000 clones, 65% to 80% seen once. This material consisted of blood, taken from a patient whose treatment included radiotherapy and nephrectomy. This clonotype was sampled from a man aged 55 to 70 with renal cell carcinoma.

The CDR3 region is CASSLWGKSNQPQHF. DNA of the CDR3: TGTGCCAGCAGCTTGTGGGGAAAAAGCAATCAGCCCCAGCATTTT. The genes are TRBV5-6 and TRBJ1-5; D is undetermined. Germline values: CDR1 SGHDT, CDR2 YYEEEE. The CDR3 extends over 15 amino acids. V lost 1 base, J lost 1 base, and 9 bases lay in between.